Presented here are 13 T cell receptor beta chains from one specimen sequenced in a study of cytomegalovirus exposure and HLA in healthy donors. The PCR made use of 60 Vbeta and 13 Jbeta primers. Some clones are missing from TCRdb's copy, which holds only in-frame ones; the method was immunoSEQ multiplex PCR. Found here are some 180,000 clones, roughly 84% of them singletons; the top ten hold approximately 2.5%. Sequencing was performed on PBMCs. Receptors were obtained from a man aged 25 to 40 in good health and CMV-seropositive.

The chain uses TRBV15 and TRBJ2-2; 9 bases align to TRBD2. From germline, CDR1 is LNHNV and CDR2 YYDKDF (reference sequence). J lost 2 bases, V lost 3 bases, and 4 bases had no gene match. This CDR3 has 16 residues. The CDR3 coding sequence is TGTGCCACCAGCAGGGGACTAGCCCAAAACACCGGGGAGCTGTTTTTT. The encoded protein is CATSRGLAQNTGELFF.

J is TRBJ2-5 and V is TRBV4-1; a possible D gene is TRBD2 (5 bases). The germline CDR1 and CDR2 sequences are MGHRA and YSYEKL. This CDR3 comprises 17 residues. V lost 0 bases and J lost 5, with 19 bases in between. The CDR3 loop reads CASSQDPIGPRGETQYF. Written as DNA, the CDR3 is TGCGCCAGCAGCCAAGACCCCATCGGTCCTCGAGGGGAGACCCAGTACTTC.

The CDR3 is CASSLGQHNEQFF. The CDR3 bases are TGTGCCAGCAGCTTGGGACAGCACAATGAGCAGTTCTTC. The chain recombines TRBV7-9 with TRBJ2-1, with 7 bases fitting TRBD1. V lost 3 bases, J lost 5 bases, and 1 base stayed unmatched. Germline CDR1 and CDR2: SEHNR and FQNEAQ (reference sequence). There are 13 residues in the CDR3.

The chain uses TRBV5-8 and TRBJ1-1; TRBD1 is a possible D gene (5 bases). This CDR3 region has 12 residues. Trimming removed 3 bases from V and 11 bases from J, with 14 bases in between. The germline V gene encodes CDR1 SGHTS and CDR2 YDEGEE. In DNA form, the CDR3 reads TGTGCCAGCAGCTGGGGTCAGGGCCCGGCTTTCTTT. Its translation is CASSWGQGPAFF.

V usage is TRBV12-1 and J usage is TRBJ2-7; the DNA was not used to check the table's D call, TRBD1. TRBV12-1 is a listed pseudogene. The CDR3 spans 16 residues. CDR3 sequence reads: CASSFPGTGALYEQYV. CDR3 sequence (DNA): TGTGCCAGCAGCTTTCCCGGGACAGGGGCGCTCTACGAGCAGTACGTC.

The chain is built from TRBV19 and TRBJ1-2, with D perhaps matching TRBD1 (5 bases). The length of the CDR3 is 15 residues. V lost 5 bases, J lost 4 bases, and 17 bases lay in between. Germline V lookup: CDR1 LNHDA, CDR2 SQIVND (reference sequence). The CDR3 region has the DNA TGTGCCAGTAGTGATCGGGGGACGGCAATCTATGGCTACACCTTC. Protein: CASSDRGTAIYGYTF.

The J gene is TRBJ2-1, the V gene TRBV5-4, with TRBD1 as a possible D gene (6 bases). Looked up from germline, CDR1 is SGHNT and CDR2 is YYREEE (reference sequence). Trimming cost V 1 base and J 8 bases, with 10 bases left between them. The CDR3 length is 13 residues. Written as DNA, the CDR3 is TGTGCCAGCAGCTTGATCAGGGGCGATGAGCAGTTCTTC. Protein: CASSLIRGDEQFF.

The chain joins TRBV6-6 to TRBJ2-7, with D maybe TRBD1 (5 bases). This CDR3 contains 14 residues. Germline V gene sequence: CDR1 MNHNY, CDR2 SVGAGI (reference sequence). Trimming removed 5 bases at V and 2 bases at J, with 13 bases between. CDR3 DNA: TGTGCCAGCAGTGATCAAGGGGCTACCTACGAGCAGTACTTC. It translates to CASSDQGATYEQYF.

The chain carries TRBV5-4 and TRBJ1-1; TRBD1 matches 11 bases. V shed 4 bases and J 2 bases; nucleotides not matched to a gene: 1. The CDR3 extends over 14 amino acids. CDR1 is SGHNT, CDR2 YYREEE, per germline (reference sequence). CDR3 bases: TGTGCCAGCAGCAGGACAGGGGGCAACACTGAAGCTTTCTTT. It encodes CASSRTGGNTEAFF.

The CDR3 is CASSQGRGRTHRGDTQYF. CDR3 coding DNA: TGTGCCAGCAGCCAGGGTCGGGGTAGGACCCACCGTGGAGATACGCAGTATTTT. The genes are TRBV14 and TRBJ2-3, with D possibly being TRBD2 (5 bases). In germline, CDR1 is SGHDN, CDR2 FVKESK. The CDR3 has 18 amino acids. Trimming removed 3 bases from V and 5 bases from J, with 24 bases in between.

V gene TRBV15 combines with J gene TRBJ2-1; 16 nucleotides line up with TRBD2. The CDR3 totals 21 residues. CDR1 is LNHNV, CDR2 YYDKDF, per germline (reference sequence). Trimming cost V 3 bases and J 0 bases; bases outside gene matches: 11. DNA for the CDR3: TGTGCCACCAGCAGCCCAAGGGGACTAGCGGGAGGGCCGAGCTCCTACAATGAGCAGTTCTTC. Amino acids: CATSSPRGLAGGPSSYNEQFF.

The chain carries TRBV5-4 and TRBJ1-5; 8 positions match TRBD1. Looked up from germline, CDR1 is SGHNT and CDR2 is YYREEE (reference sequence). There are 14 residues in the CDR3. J lost 4 bases, V lost 4 bases, and 4 bases had no gene match. CDR3 loop: CASSVDRGNQPQHF. The CDR3 DNA reads TGTGCCAGCAGCGTCGACAGGGGTAATCAGCCCCAGCATTTT.

In its sample, this clone was seen a few times. This chain links TRBV6-5 with TRBJ1-1, with TRBD1 identical over 7 bases. The CDR3 totals 13 residues. Germline CDR1 MNHEY, CDR2 SVGAGI. The V gene end was trimmed by 6 bases and the J gene end by 11 bases; junction bases not matched to a gene: 12. For the CDR3, the DNA is TGTGCCAGCAGAAAACAGGGGAATGAGGTGGCTTTCTTT. Protein: CASRKQGNEVAFF.